This TCR beta chain came from a study of blood T cell repertoires in COVID-19 (TCRdb year 2020). With respect to the entire study: Collaborator samples came from the United States, Italy and Spain and covered acute and convalescent phases of COVID-19. The material from the prospective study consisted of cDNA or gDNA derived from T cells, B-cell-depleted T cells, or PBMCs. Subjects who had been exposed to COVID-19, were actively infected with it, or had recovered from it provided the deeply sampled blood TCRbeta repertoires that made up the dataset. A freely available public database, intended as a resource for researchers studying the immune response to SARS-CoV-2, is where the repertoires were released. Samples were obtained from the ongoing ImmuneRACE study (first 160 participants) and from approximately 1,200 subjects provided by 6 global collaborators. The sample metadata nearly always contained a de-identified subject ID, COVID-19 status, age in years and sex. Where available, HLA class I and class II types were taken from metadata supplied by the sample provider and were not determined by assay-based typing. The research as a whole found: The quantity of clinical and demographic metadata differed by source and by participant and was supplied without curation.

The immunoSEQ Assay, a bias-controlled multiplex PCR, was used to amplify TCRbeta CDR3 regions from genomic DNA. As for how the authors treated the data: The number of nucleated cells in each sample was estimated from the amplification of reference gene primers within the assay. Sequence reads were collapsed and filtered to measure the absolute abundance of every unique TCRbeta CDR3 rearrangement. For each sample, productive Simpson clonality was calculated as the square root of Simpson's diversity index across productive rearrangements. TCRdb's version of the immuneACCESS table is confined to in-frame rearrangements and falls short of the full clone set. An unresolved V gene accounts for under half of the shortfall where checked; the remainder is of unknown origin. V and J calls and clone size are those listed in that table; D and trimming were worked out from the DNA. In this sample the table shows approximately 22,000 clones, more than 90% of which occur a single time. Of the sample, around 3.1% falls within the top ten clones.

Collaborating institutions collected whole blood in K2EDTA tubes following their own protocols. For TCRbeta analysis, collaborator samples were shipped as frozen whole blood, as isolated PBMCs, or as DNA extracted from either sample type. Trimming costs V 3 bases and J 7 bases, and their ends lie 14 bases apart. The CDR3 contains 15 residues, cysteine and phenylalanine counted. Only the CDR3 region is kept as DNA, spanning 45 bases read in frame from base 1. Reading the germline V gene (reference sequence) gives CDR1 SGHKS and CDR2 YYEKEE. This clone occurred a few times. The antigen it recognizes is unknown. No qualities accompany the bases; no much larger clone lies one base away.

The sequencing input was peripheral blood. The origin of this receptor is a woman in her seventies with active COVID-19. This receptor chain uses TRBV5-5 and TRBJ1-6, and the D gene may be TRBD1, 5 bases matching. This receptor has the CDR3 CASSWGEIRNSPLHF. The bases are TGTGCCAGCAGCTGGGGGGAGATAAGGAATTCACCCCTCCACTTT.